This record looks at one TCR beta chain sequence and its context. Its target is unknown. The J segment lost 1 base and the V segment lost 1 base, leaving 8 bases of the junction unmatched. The CDR3 runs 18 residues. CDR1 SGHTA and CDR2 FQGTGA come from the germline V gene. This entry comes from a study of cytomegalovirus exposure and HLA in healthy donors. Study-wide context: Earlier, 150 million to 200 million T cells were analyzed, and some 120 million unique TCR beta sequences were found among them. Findings of the study overall: In an earlier analysis, about 87% or about 30%: the productive usage of most TCR beta V segments. Later on, an analysis tied roughly 17,000 TCR beta sequences to HLA alleles at 0.05 false discovery rate.

PCR involved 60 Vbeta and 13 Jbeta primers. The assay was immunoSEQ multiplex PCR, and TCRdb's table has in-frame clones only and misses some. The sample includes under 300,000 clones, approximately 84% of them seen just once. The clonotype originates from a middle-aged woman in good health and CMV-seropositive. This sequence joins TRBV7-3 and TRBJ1-1; 11 nucleotides agree with TRBD1. Sequencing input: PBMCs. The CDR3 region is CASSLIGPGTGGNTEAFF. CDR3 bases: TGTGCCAGCAGCTTAATCGGTCCGGGGACAGGGGGGAACACTGAAGCTTTCTTT.